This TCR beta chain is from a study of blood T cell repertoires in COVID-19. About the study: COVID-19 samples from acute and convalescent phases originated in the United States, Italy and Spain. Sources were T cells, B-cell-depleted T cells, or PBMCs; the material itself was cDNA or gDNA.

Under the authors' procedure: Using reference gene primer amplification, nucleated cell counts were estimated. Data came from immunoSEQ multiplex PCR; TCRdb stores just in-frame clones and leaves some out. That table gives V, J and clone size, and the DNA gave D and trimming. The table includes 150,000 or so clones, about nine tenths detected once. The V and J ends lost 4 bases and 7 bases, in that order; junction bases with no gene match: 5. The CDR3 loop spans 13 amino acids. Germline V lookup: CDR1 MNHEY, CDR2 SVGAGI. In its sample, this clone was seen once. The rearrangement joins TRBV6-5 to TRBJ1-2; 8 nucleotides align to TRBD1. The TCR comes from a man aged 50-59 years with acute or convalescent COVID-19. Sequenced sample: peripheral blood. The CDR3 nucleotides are TGTGCCAGCAGTTCGACAGGGGTCCCTGGCTACACCTTC. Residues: CASSSTGVPGYTF.